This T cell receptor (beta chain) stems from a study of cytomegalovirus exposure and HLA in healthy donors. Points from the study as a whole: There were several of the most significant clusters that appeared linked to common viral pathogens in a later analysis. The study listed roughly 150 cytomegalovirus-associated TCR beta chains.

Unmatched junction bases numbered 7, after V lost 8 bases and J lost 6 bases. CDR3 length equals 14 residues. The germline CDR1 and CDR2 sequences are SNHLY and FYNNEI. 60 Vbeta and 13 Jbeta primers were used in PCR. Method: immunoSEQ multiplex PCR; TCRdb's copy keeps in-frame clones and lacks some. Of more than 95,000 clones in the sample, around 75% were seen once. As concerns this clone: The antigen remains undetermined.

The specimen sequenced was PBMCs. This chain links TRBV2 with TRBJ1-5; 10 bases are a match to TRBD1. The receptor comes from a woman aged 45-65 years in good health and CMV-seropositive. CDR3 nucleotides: TGTGCCAGCTGCGGACAGGGGGGTAGTCAGCCCCAGCATTTT. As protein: CASCGQGGSQPQHF.